Following are 12 T cell receptor beta chains from one sample sequenced in a study of identifying expanded T cells in peripheral blood. The data were produced by immunoSEQ multiplex PCR, yet TCRdb's version contains in-frame clones alone and is incomplete. This repertoire shows 85,000 to 100,000 clones, 88% found once; its top ten account for 4% to 4.5%. The sequencing input was blood. The receptors come from a person between 18 and 75 years old in good health.

This clone was seen more than once but under ten times. The rearrangement links TRBV5-1 to TRBJ2-1; no firm D call. The CDR3 runs to 11 residues. The germline CDR1 and CDR2 sequences are SGHRS and YFSETQ. V gave up 2 bases and J gave up 6 bases, with 3 bases separating them. The CDR3 DNA sequence: TGCGCCAGCAGCTTTAGCAATGAGCAGTTCTTC. Translated, it gives CASSFSNEQFF.

The chain carries TRBV4-2 and TRBJ1-2; possibly TRBD1 for D (5 bases). There are 16 residues in the CDR3. Trimming left V 5 bases short and J 6 bases short, with 22 bases between. Germline assignment: CDR1 LGHNA and CDR2 YNFKEQ. CDR3 nucleotide sequence: TGTGCCAGCAGCTTGGGCTCATATCGCCAGGGTAATGGCTACACCTTC. Translating it yields CASSLGSYRQGNGYTF.

This chain uses TRBV30 with TRBJ1-1, with D unclear. Germline CDR1 reads GTSNPN; CDR2 reads SVGIG (reference sequence). This CDR3 spans 14 amino acids. V shed 5 bases and J shed 4 bases, with 17 bases lying between them. Here the CDR3 reads CAWQPGDVFTEAFF. Written as DNA, the CDR3 is TGTGCCTGGCAACCGGGAGATGTTTTCACTGAAGCTTTCTTT. Full variable domain (remainder filled in from reference TRBV30 and TRBJ1-1): SQTIHQWPATLVQPVGSPLSLECTVEGTSNPNLYWYRQAAGRGLQLLFYSVGIGQISSEVPQNLSASRPQDRQFILSSKKLLLSDSGFYLCAWQPGDVFTEAFFGQGTRLTVV.

This clone appeared a single time. The chain carries TRBV5-1 and TRBJ2-7; maybe TRBD2 (6 bases). The germline gives CDR1 SGHRS, CDR2 YFSETQ. Between the trimmed V and J ends, which lost 0 bases and 2 bases, there was a span of 12 bases. The CDR3 is made up of 15 amino acids. CDR3 residues: CASSLVQGGTYEQYF. CDR3 bases: TGCGCCAGCAGCTTGGTCCAGGGAGGCACCTACGAGCAGTACTTC.

The chain joins TRBV9 to TRBJ1-3; a weak D match, TRBD1 (5 bases). The germline CDR1 and CDR2 sequences are SGDLS and YYNGEE. This CDR3 comprises 16 residues. The V end was cut by 0 bases, the J end by 0 bases, with 10 bases between. The CDR3 loop reads CASSVGRGFSGNTIYF. The CDR3 nucleotides are TGTGCCAGCAGCGTAGGCCGGGGCTTCTCTGGAAACACCATATATTTT. The complete variable domain, with remaining parts taken from reference TRBV9 and TRBJ1-3, reads DSGVTQTPKHLITATGQRVTLRCSPRSGDLSVYWYQQSLDQGLQFLIQYYNGEERAKGNILERFSAQQFPDLHSELNLSSLELGDSALYFCASSVGRGFSGNTIYFGEGSWLTVV.

The rearrangement links TRBV4-3 to TRBJ1-1; D call uncertain. This CDR3 contains 15 residues. Trimming stripped 3 bases from V and 2 bases from J, with 13 bases between. Germline CDR1 and CDR2: LGHNA and YSLEER. The CDR3 spells CASSHEAHTNTEAFF. The DNA of the CDR3 is TGCGCCAGCAGCCACGAGGCCCACACTAACACTGAAGCTTTCTTT.

The chain combines TRBV2 with TRBJ1-1, with TRBD1 matching over 7 bases. With 4 bases clipped from V and 1 base from J, the junction kept 6 bases outside the gene matches. Germline-derived CDR1 and CDR2 are SNHLY and FYNNEI. This CDR3 is 15 amino acids long. CDR3 sequence: CASSGSRGSNTEAFF. The DNA for the CDR3 is TGTGCCAGCAGTGGCTCCAGGGGGTCGAACACTGAAGCTTTCTTT.

V usage is TRBV5-4 and J usage is TRBJ2-7; TRBD2 aligns across 7 bases. The germline V gene has CDR1 SGHNT and CDR2 YYREEE (reference sequence). The CDR3 extends over 14 amino acids. V shed 0 bases, J shed 6 bases, and the junction held 6 bases outside the gene matches. CDR3 nucleotide sequence: TGTGCCAGCAGCTTGGGTGGGAGGGCCCCCGAGCAGTACTTC. Its protein product is CASSLGGRAPEQYF.

There are a few counts of this clone. The V gene is TRBV2, the J gene TRBJ1-6, with D tentatively TRBD1 (5 bases). The V and J ends lost 5 bases and 14 bases respectively, with 13 bases between them. This CDR3 is 12 amino acids long. Germline V gives CDR1 SNHLY, CDR2 FYNNEI. The CDR3 nucleotides are TGTGCCAGCAGTACGGCAGGGTGGACCCTCCACTTT. It codes for CASSTAGWTLHF.

The chain carries TRBV10-2 and TRBJ2-5; D is uncertain. Trimming took 4 bases from V and 5 from J, leaving 8 bases between them. Germline assignment: CDR1 WSHSY and CDR2 SAAADI. The CDR3 consists of 12 residues. Here the CDR3 DNA reads TGCGCCAGCAGTGCCAACGTGGAGACCCAGTACTTC. Its protein product is CASSANVETQYF.

This chain connects TRBV9 to TRBJ1-1; D is undetermined. V lost 0 bases and J 1 base, leaving 13 bases between the germline ends. Germline assignment: CDR1 SGDLS and CDR2 YYNGEE. The CDR3 totals 16 residues. This chain's CDR3 is CASSVDPSSGNTEAFF. Written as DNA, the CDR3 is TGTGCCAGCAGCGTAGATCCCTCCTCCGGGAACACTGAAGCTTTCTTT.

The chain joins TRBV7-9 to TRBJ2-3; no definite D call. Germline V CDR1 and CDR2: SEHNR, FQNEAQ (reference sequence). V lost 4 bases and J lost 6, with 5 bases in between. The CDR3 covers 11 residues. CDR3 sequence reads: CASSSSDTQYF. The CDR3 coding sequence is TGTGCCAGCAGCTCCAGTGATACGCAGTATTTT.